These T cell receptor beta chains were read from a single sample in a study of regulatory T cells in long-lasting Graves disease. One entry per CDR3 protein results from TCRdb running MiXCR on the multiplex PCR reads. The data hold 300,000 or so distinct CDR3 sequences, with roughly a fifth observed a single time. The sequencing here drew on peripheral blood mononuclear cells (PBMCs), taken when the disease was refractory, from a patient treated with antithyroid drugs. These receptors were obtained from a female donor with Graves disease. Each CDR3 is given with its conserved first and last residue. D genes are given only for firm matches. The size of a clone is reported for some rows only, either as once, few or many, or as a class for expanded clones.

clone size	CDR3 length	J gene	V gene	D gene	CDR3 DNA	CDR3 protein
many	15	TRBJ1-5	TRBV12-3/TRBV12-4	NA	TGTGCCAGCAGTTTCCGTCCGGGAGGCAATCAGCCCCAGCATTTT	CASSFRPGGNQPQHF
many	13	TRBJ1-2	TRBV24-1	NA	TGTGCCACCTCTCCGGGACGGGGGAGAGGCTACACCTTC	CATSPGRGRGYTF
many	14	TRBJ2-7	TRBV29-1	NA	TGCAGCGTTGTTGAGGGAGGACGGACCTACGAGCAGTACTTC	CSVVEGGRTYEQYF
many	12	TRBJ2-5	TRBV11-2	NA	TGTGCCAGCAGCAGTCACCAAGAGACCCAGTACTTC	CASSSHQETQYF
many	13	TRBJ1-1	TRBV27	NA	TGTGCCAGCAGTAGCGGGCAAAGTCCTGAAGCTTTCTTT	CASSSGQSPEAFF
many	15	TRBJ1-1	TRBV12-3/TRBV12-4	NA	TGTGCCAGCAGCCCCATCGTCGCGGGGAACACTGAAGCTTTCTTT	CASSPIVAGNTEAFF
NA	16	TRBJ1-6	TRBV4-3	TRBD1	TGCGCCAGCAGCCAAGAAAGGACAGGGGGCCTTTCACCCCTCCACTTT	CASSQERTGGLSPLHF
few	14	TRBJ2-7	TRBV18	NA	TGTGCCAGCTCACCTACCTATAACTCCTACGAGCAGTACTTC	CASSPTYNSYEQYF
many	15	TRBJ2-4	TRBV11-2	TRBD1	TGTGCCAGCAGCTCAAACAGGGGGCGGGTAAACATTCAGTACTTC	CASSSNRGRVNIQYF
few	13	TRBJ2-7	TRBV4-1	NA	TGCGCCAGCAGCCAAAGACACTCCTACGAGCAGTACTTC	CASSQRHSYEQYF
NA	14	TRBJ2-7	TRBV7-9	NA	TGTGCCAGCAGCTTATATACAAGAGGGTACGAGCAGTACTTC	CASSLYTRGYEQYF
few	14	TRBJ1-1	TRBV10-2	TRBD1	TGCGCCAGCGGGGAGAGGGGGCGCGGGACTGAAGCTTTCTTT	CASGERGRGTEAFF
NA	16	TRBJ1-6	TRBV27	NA	TGTGCCAGCAGCCATAGGGGGAATTCCTATAATTCACCCCTCCACTTT	CASSHRGNSYNSPLHF